This T cell receptor beta chain originates from a study of CD8 T cells in ankylosing spondylitis. Study conclusions and caveats: In peripheral blood, disease-linked CD8+ clones occurred at relatively low frequencies. The study identified a TCR beta motif of several highly homologous variants that appeared characteristic of ankylosing spondylitis blood. Significantly higher representation of disease-linked clones was reported for matched ankylosing spondylitis synovial fluid.

V trimming: 8 bases; J trimming: 6 bases; junction bases outside the gene matches: 11. Germline V lookup: CDR1 LGHNA, CDR2 YNFKEQ. The CDR3 spans 15 residues. The sample holds many counts of this clonotype. Antigen: not known. Quantitative 5'-RACE with molecular barcodes produced the TCR beta libraries. MiXCR, applied by TCRdb to the 5' RACE reads, yields one record per CDR3 protein. Of approximately 300,000 distinct CDR3 sequences in the sample, around 7.6% were seen once. The receptor's source is a male donor with ankylosing spondylitis. V gene TRBV4-2 combines with J gene TRBJ2-2, with 8 bases aligning to TRBD2. Sequenced input: blood, either unsorted or a sorted T cell fraction (not recorded which). CDR3 bases: TGTGCCAGCGGACGAGCGGGAGATAGGTCCGGGGAGCTGTTTTTT. Protein sequence: CASGRAGDRSGELFF.